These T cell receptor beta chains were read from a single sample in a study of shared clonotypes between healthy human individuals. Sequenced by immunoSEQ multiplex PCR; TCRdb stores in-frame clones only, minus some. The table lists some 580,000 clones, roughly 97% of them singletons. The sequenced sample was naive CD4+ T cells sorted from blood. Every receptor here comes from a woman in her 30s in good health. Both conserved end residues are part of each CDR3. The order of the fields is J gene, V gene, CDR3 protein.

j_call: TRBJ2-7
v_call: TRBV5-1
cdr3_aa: CASSPRDRGKNEQYF

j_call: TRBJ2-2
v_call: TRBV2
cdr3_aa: CASSEEAPRAGELFF

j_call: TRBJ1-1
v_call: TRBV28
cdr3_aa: CASSLKGRLNTEAFF

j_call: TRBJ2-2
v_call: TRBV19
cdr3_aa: CASSLSFGWGNTGELFF

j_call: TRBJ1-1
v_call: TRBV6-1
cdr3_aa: CASSDAGLPRTEAFF

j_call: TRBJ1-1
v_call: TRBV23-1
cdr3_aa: CASSQSGRDHTEAFF

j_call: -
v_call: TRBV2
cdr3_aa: CASSQNGYEQYF

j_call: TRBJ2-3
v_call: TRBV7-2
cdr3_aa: CASSPIGGDRVKADTQYF

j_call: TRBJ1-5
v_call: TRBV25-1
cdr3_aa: CASSGTMGPQHF

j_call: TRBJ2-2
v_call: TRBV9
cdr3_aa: CASSVGYRDITGELFF

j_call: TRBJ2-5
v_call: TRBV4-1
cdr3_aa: CASSQEGQGETQYF

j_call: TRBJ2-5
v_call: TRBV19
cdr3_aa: CASSMGLRETQYF

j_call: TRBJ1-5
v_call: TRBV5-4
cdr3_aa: CARTDKGQGINQPQHF